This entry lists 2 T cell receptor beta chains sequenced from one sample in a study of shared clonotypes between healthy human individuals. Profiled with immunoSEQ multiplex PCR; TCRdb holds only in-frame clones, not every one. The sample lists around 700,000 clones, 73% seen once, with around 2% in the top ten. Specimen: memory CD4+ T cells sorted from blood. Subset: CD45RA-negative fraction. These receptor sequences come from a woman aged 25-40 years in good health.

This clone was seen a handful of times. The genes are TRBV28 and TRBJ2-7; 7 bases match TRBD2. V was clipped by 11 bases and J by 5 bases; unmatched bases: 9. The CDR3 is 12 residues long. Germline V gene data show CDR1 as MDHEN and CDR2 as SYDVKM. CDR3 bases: TGTGCCGGGGGACGCGGGAGCCACGAGCAGTACTTC. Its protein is CAGGRGSHEQYF.

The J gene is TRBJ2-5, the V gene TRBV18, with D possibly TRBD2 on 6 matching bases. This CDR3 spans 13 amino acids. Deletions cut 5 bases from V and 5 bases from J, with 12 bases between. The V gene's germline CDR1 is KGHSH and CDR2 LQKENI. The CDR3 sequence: CASSGGLRETQYF. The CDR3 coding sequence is TGTGCCAGCTCAGGGGGACTGCGGGAGACCCAGTACTTC.